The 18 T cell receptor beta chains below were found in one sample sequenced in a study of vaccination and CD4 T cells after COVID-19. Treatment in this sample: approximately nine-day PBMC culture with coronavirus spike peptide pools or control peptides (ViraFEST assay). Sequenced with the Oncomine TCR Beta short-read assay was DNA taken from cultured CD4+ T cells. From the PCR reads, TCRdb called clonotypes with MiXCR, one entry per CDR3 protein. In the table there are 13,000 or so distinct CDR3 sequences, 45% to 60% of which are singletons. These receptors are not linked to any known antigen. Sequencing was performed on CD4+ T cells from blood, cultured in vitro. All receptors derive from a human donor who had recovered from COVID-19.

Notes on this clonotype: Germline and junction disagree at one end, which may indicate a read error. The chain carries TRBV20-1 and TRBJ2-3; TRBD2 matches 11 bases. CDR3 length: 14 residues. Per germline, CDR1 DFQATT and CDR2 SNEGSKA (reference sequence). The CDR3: CSASRLAGGDTQYF. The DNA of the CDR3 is TGCAGCGCTAGCCGCCTAGCGGGAGGAGATACGCAGTATTTT.

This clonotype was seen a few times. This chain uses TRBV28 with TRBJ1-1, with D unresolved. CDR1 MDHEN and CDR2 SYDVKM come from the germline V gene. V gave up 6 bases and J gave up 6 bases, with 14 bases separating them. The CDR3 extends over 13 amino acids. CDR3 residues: CASRLQEWAEAFF. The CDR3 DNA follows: TGTGCCAGCAGGTTGCAGGAGTGGGCTGAAGCTTTCTTT.

The CDR3 DNA reads TGCAGTGCTAGAGGGGTTTCATCGCAGGTAGTTTCAACTAATGAAAAACTGTTTTTT. Residues: CSARGVSSQVVSTNEKLFF. The J gene is TRBJ1-4, the V gene TRBV20-1; D gene ambiguous. The germline gives CDR1 DFQATT, CDR2 SNEGSKA (reference sequence). The CDR3 is 19 residues long. The V gene lost 1 base and the J gene lost 0 bases, with 21 bases spanning the gap.

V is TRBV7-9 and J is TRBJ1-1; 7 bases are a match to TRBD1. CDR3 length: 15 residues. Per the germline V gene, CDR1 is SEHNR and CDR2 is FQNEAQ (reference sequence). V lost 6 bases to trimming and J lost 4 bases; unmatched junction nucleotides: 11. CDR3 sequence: CASRYEQGLATEAFF. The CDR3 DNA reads TGTGCCAGCAGATATGAACAGGGGCTGGCCACTGAAGCTTTCTTT.

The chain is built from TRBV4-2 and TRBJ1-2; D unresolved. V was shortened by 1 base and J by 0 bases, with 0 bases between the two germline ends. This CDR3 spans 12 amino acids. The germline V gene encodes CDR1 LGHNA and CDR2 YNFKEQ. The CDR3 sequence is CASSQANYGYTF. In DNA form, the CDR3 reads TGTGCCAGCAGCCAAGCTAACTATGGCTACACCTTC.

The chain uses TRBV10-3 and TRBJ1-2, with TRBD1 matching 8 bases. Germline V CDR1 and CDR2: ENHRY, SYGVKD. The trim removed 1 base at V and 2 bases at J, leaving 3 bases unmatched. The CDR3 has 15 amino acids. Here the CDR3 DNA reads TGTGCCATCAGTGAGTTACAGGGGGGGAACTATGGCTACACCTTC. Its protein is CAISELQGGNYGYTF.

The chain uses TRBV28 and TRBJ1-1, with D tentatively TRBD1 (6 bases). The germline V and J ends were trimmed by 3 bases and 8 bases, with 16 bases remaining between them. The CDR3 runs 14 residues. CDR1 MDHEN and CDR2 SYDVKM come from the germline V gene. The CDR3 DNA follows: TGTGCCAGCAGTTTCCTGACAGGTCTCGGGGAAGCTTTCTTT. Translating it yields CASSFLTGLGEAFF. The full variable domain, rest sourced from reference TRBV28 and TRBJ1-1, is DVKVTQSSRYLVKRTGEKVFLECVQDMDHENMFWYRQDPGLGLRLIYFSYDVKMKEKGDIPEGYSVSREKKERFSLILESASTNQTSMYLCASSFLTGLGEAFFGQGTRLTVV.

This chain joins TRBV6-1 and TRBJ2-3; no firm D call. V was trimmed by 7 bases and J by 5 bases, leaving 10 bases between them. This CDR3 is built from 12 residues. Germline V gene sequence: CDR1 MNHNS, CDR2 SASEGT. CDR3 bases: TGTGCCAGCATCCAGGACGGAGATACGCAGTATTTT. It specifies CASIQDGDTQYF.

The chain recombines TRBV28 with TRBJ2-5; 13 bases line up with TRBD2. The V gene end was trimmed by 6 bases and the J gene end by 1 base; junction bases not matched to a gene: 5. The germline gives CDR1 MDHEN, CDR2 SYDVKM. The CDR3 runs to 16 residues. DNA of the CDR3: TGTGCCAGCAGCCAACTAGCGGGAGGGTTCCAAGAGACCCAGTACTTC. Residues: CASSQLAGGFQETQYF.

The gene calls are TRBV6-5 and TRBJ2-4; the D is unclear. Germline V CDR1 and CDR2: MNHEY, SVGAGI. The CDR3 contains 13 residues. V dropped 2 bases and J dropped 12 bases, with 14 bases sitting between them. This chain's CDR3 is CASSYGDSENQYF. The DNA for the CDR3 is TGTGCCAGCAGTTACGGTGACTCGGAAAATCAGTACTTC.

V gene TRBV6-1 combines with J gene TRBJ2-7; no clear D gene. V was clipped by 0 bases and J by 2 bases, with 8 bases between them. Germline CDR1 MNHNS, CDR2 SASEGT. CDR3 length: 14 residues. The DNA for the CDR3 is TGTGCCAGCAGTGAAGCCGGGCCTACCTACGAGCAGTACTTC. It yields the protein CASSEAGPTYEQYF.

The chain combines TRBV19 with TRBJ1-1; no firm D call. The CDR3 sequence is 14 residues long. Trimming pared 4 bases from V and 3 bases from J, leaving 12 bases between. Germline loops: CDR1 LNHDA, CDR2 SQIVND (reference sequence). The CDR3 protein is CASSTRRSDTEAFF. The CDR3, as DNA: TGTGCCAGTAGTACCCGCCGGAGCGACACTGAAGCTTTCTTT.

In DNA form, the CDR3 reads TGTGCCACCAGCAGAGAAGAGGCAGGTACGCAGTATTTT. Protein: CATSREEAGTQYF. The J gene is TRBJ2-3, the V gene TRBV15, with no clear D. Germline V gene data show CDR1 as LNHNV and CDR2 as YYDKDF (reference sequence). CDR3 length: 13 residues. V lost 0 bases to trimming and J lost 8 bases, with 9 bases between them.

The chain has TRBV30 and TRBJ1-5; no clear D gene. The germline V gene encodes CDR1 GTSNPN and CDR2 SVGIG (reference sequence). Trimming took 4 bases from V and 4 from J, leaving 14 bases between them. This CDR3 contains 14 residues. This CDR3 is CAWNSGLANQPQHF. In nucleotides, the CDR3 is TGTGCCTGGAATTCTGGCCTCGCAAATCAGCCCCAGCATTTT.

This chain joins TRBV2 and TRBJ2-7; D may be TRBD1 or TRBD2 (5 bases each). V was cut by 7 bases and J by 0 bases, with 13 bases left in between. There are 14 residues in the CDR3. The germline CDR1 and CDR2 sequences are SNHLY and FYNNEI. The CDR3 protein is CASKVRDHSYEQYF. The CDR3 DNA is TGTGCCAGCAAAGTCCGGGACCACTCCTACGAGCAGTACTTC.

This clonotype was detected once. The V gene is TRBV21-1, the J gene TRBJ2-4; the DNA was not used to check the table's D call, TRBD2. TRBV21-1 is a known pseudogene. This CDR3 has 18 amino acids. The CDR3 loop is CASLRTSGRALAKNIQYF. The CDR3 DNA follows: TGTGCCAGCTTACGGACTAGCGGGAGGGCCTTAGCCAAAAACATTCAGTACTTC.

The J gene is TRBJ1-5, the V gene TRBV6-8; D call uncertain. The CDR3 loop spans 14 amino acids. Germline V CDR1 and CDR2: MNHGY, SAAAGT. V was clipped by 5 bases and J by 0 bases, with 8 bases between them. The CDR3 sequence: CASSLSYSNQPQHF. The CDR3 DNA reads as TGTGCCAGCAGTCTGAGTTATAGCAATCAGCCCCAGCATTTT.

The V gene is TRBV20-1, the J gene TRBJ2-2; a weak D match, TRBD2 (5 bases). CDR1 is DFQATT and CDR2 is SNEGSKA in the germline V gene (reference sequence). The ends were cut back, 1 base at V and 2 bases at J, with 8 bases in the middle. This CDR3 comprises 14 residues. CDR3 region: CSARVAGNTGELFF. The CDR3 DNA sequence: TGCAGTGCTAGAGTGGCGGGTAACACCGGGGAGCTGTTTTTT.